The count of the clone carrying this T cell receptor (beta chain) is one. Its target is unknown. CDR1 is GTSNPN and CDR2 is SVGIG in the germline V gene (reference sequence). Trimming left V 4 bases short and J 4 bases short, with 10 bases between. This CDR3 contains 13 residues. The data originate from a study of OX40 agonist ivuxolimab in advanced cancers. Findings of the study overall: Compared with CD4+, CD8+ T cells on average had more expanded clones.

Only in-frame clones appear in the TCRdb table, and some are missing; sequencing was by immunoSEQ multiplex PCR. The sample holds about 61,000 clones; around 83% are singletons and the top ten take 3.4%. This sequence originates from an adult with an advanced solid tumor such as melanoma, head and neck, liver or kidney cancer. Specimen: CD4+ or CD8+ T cells sorted from blood, collected in a trial of the OX40 agonist ivuxolimab. The chain is built from TRBV30 and TRBJ2-2; no reliable D call. CDR3 in amino acids: CAWTRVGTGELFF. The DNA of the CDR3 is TGTGCCTGGACCCGAGTCGGCACCGGGGAGCTGTTTTTT.